The entry below gives a single T cell receptor (beta chain) sequence along with its context. Its target is unknown. Autoimmune disease history or systemic immunosuppression meant exclusion. The data originate from a study of OX40 agonist ivuxolimab in advanced cancers. Study-wide context: Clinicians treated patients with ivuxolimab, an agonistic anti-OX40 (CD134) antibody.

Some clones are missing from TCRdb's copy, which holds only in-frame ones; the method was immunoSEQ multiplex PCR. The top ten hold 12% of the sample, which has more than 35,000 clones, 60% to 85% seen once. General observations from the study: Average numbers of expanded clones were greater in CD8+ T cells than in CD4+.

Sequencing was performed on CD4+ or CD8+ T cells sorted from blood, taken in a trial of the OX40 agonist ivuxolimab. This TCR was sampled from an adult with an advanced solid tumor such as melanoma, head and neck, liver or kidney cancer.

The CDR3 DNA sequence: TGTGCCACCAGCAGAGGGTCTACCATCCGCTACGAGCAGTACTTC. Translating gives CATSRGSTIRYEQYF. The chain joins TRBV15 to TRBJ2-7; D remains ambiguous. Between the trimmed V and J ends, which lost 1 base and 3 bases, there was a span of 13 bases. CDR1 and CDR2 (germline): LNHNV, YYDKDF (reference sequence). The CDR3 loop spans 15 amino acids.